This T cell receptor (beta chain) stems from a study of cytomegalovirus exposure and HLA in healthy donors. The wider study: Under 85% of 300 to 450 genotyped donors fell in the Caucasian-associated ancestry cluster. Broader study findings: Only CMV serostatus was available as immune exposure information.

Germline V gene sequence: CDR1 GTSNPN, CDR2 SVGIG (reference sequence). This CDR3 is 18 amino acids long. V was trimmed by 8 bases and J by 6 bases, leaving 32 bases between them. PCR involved 60 Vbeta and 13 Jbeta primers. Original processing notes: Later, an analysis found some 80 million unique TCR beta chains, and about 10 million of these were shared. Some clones are missing from TCRdb's copy, which holds only in-frame ones; the method was immunoSEQ multiplex PCR. That table gives V, J and clone size, and the DNA gave D and trimming. The sample carries more than 150,000 clones, roughly 88% recorded once. On this clone itself: Its antigen is not identified.

V usage is TRBV30 and J usage is TRBJ1-5, with D unresolved. This clonotype originated in a girl aged 2 to 10 in good health and CMV-seropositive. Sequencing used PBMCs. CDR3 loop: CAPPGREVTFEGCQPQHF. The CDR3 region has the DNA TGTGCCCCCCCGGGAAGGGAAGTAACATTCGAGGGTTGTCAGCCCCAGCATTTT.